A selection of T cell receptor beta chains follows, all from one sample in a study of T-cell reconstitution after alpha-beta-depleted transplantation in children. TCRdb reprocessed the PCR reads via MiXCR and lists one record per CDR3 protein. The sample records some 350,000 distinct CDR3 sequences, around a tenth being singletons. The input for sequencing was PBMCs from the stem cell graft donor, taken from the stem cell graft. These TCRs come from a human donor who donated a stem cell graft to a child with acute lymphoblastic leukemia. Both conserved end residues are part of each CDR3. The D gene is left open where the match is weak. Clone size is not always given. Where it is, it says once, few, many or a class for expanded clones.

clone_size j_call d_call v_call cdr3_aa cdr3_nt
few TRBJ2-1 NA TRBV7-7 CASSLDRAAEQFF TGTGCTAGCAGCTTAGATAGGGCTGCTGAGCAGTTCTTC
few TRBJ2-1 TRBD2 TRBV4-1 CASSQDESGRTYNEQFF TGCGCCAGCAGCCAAGATGAGAGCGGGAGGACCTACAATGAGCAGTTCTTC
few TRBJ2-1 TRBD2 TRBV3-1 CASSHPAGTSGPRDNEQFF TGTGCCAGCAGCCACCCAGCAGGGACTAGCGGACCACGGGACAATGAGCAGTTCTTC
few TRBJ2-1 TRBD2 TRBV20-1 CSARGGLAGRTSYNEQFF TGCAGTGCTAGAGGAGGACTAGCGGGACGGACCTCCTACAATGAGCAGTTCTTC
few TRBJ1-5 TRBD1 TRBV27 CASSSGTGGQPQHF TGTGCCAGCAGTTCCGGGACAGGGGGTCAGCCCCAGCATTTT
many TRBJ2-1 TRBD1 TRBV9 CASSPTGGGDEQFF TGTGCCAGCAGTCCGACAGGGGGCGGGGATGAGCAGTTCTTC
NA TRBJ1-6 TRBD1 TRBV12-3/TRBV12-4 CASSPQIPGQGGSPLHF TGTGCCAGCAGCCCTCAAATACCGGGACAGGGGGGGTCACCCCTCCACTTT
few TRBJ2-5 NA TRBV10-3 CAISDLTAAQETQYF TGTGCCATCAGTGACTTGACAGCCGCCCAAGAGACCCAGTACTTC
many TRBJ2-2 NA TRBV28 CASRENGELFF TGTGCCAGCAGGGAGAACGGGGAGCTGTTTTTT
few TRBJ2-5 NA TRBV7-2 CASSLSPGQETQYF TGTGCCAGCAGCTTATCTCCGGGGCAAGAGACCCAGTACTTC
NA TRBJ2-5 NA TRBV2 CASSEALAGRETQYF TGTGCCAGCAGTGAAGCGCTGGCGGGAAGGGAGACCCAGTACTTC
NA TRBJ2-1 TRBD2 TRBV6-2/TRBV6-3 CASSFPRAGGPYNEQFF TGTGCCAGCAGTTTTCCGAGAGCGGGAGGGCCTTACAATGAGCAGTTCTTC
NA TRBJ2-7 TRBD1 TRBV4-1 CASSQEDRQGSYEQYF TGCGCCAGCAGCCAAGAGGATCGACAGGGTAGCTACGAGCAGTACTTC
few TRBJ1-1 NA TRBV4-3 CASSPGGEYTEAFF TGCGCCAGCAGCCCTGGGGGGGAATACACTGAAGCTTTCTTT
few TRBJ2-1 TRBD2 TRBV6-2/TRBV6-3 CATRRTSGIHSEQFF TGTGCCACCCGACGGACTAGCGGGATTCATAGTGAGCAGTTCTTC
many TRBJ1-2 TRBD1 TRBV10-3 CAISEPLTGTGSYTF TGTGCCATCAGTGAGCCCCTAACCGGGACAGGGTCATACACCTTC
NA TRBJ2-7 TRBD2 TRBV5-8 CASSPEGSGIHYEQYF TGTGCCAGCAGCCCGGAGGGTAGCGGGATCCACTACGAGCAGTACTTC
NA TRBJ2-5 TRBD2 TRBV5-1 CASSSLAGNGETQYF TGCGCCAGCAGCTCCTTAGCGGGAAACGGAGAGACCCAGTACTTC
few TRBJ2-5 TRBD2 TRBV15 CATSGRTSGRSWETQYF TGTGCCACCAGCGGACGGACTAGCGGGAGATCGTGGGAGACCCAGTACTTC
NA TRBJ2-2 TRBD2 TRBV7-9 CASSLWGSSGRAGELFF TGTGCCAGCAGCTTATGGGGGTCGAGCGGGAGAGCCGGGGAGCTGTTTTTT
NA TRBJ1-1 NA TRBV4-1 CASSQRDRSEAFF TGCGCCAGCAGCCAACGAGACCGGAGTGAAGCTTTCTTT
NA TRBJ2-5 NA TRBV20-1 CSARDSGTKQETQYF TGCAGTGCTAGAGATAGCGGAACCAAGCAAGAGACCCAGTACTTC
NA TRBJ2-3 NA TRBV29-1 CSVGAHDTQYF TGCAGCGTTGGAGCCCATGATACGCAGTATTTT
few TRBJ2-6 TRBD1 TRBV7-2 CASSLSVRGPGANVLTF TGTGCCAGCAGCTTATCGGTCAGGGGGCCTGGGGCCAACGTCCTGACTTTC
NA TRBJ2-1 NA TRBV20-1 CSARDWDSGTYNEQFF TGCAGTGCTAGAGATTGGGATAGCGGAACCTACAATGAGCAGTTCTTC
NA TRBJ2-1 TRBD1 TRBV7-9 CASSLDGTGHNEQFF TGTGCCAGCAGCCTCGACGGGACAGGGCACAATGAGCAGTTCTTC
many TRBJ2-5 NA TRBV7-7 CASSPVGQETQYF TGTGCTAGCAGCCCGGTAGGGCAAGAGACCCAGTACTTC
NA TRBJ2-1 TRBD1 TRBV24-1 CATSDPGQGANEQFF TGTGCCACCAGTGATCCGGGACAGGGGGCCAATGAGCAGTTCTTC
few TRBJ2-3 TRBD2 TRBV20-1 CSASRTSGATDTQYF TGCAGTGCTAGCCGGACTAGCGGGGCCACAGATACGCAGTATTTT
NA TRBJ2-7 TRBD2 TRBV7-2 CASRTSSGSSGEQYF TGTGCCAGCAGGACGTCTAGCGGGAGCAGTGGGGAGCAGTACTTC
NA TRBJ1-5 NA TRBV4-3 CASSQGQAVQPQHF TGCGCCAGCAGCCAAGGACAGGCGGTTCAGCCCCAGCATTTT
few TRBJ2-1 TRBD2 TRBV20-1 CSAPRPGLVYNEQFF TGCAGTGCCCCAAGGCCGGGACTAGTCTACAATGAGCAGTTCTTC
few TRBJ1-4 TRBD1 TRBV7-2 CASSSAPGQGEKLFF TGTGCCAGCAGCTCTGCTCCGGGACAGGGTGAAAAACTGTTTTTT
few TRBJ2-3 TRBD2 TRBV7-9 CASSLAIAGVTDTQYF TGTGCCAGCAGCTTAGCCATAGCGGGAGTAACAGATACGCAGTATTTT
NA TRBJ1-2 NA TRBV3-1 CASSQEDGYTF TGTGCCAGCAGCCAAGAGGATGGCTACACCTTC
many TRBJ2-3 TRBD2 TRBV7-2 CASSLVAPAGSADTQYF TGTGCCAGCAGCTTAGTGGCCCCAGCGGGATCGGCAGATACGCAGTATTTT
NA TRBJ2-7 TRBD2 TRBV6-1 CASSDGLAGAGYEQYF TGTGCCAGCAGCGATGGACTAGCGGGAGCTGGGTACGAGCAGTACTTC
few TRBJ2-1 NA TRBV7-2 CASSSTINEQFF TGTGCCAGCAGCAGTACTATTAATGAGCAGTTCTTC
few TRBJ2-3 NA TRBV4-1 CASSLLPGAGGTDTQYF TGCGCCAGCAGCCTTCTCCCAGGGGCAGGGGGCACAGATACGCAGTATTTT
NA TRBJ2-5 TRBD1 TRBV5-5 CASSWGQDLRRQETQYF TGTGCCAGCAGCTGGGGACAGGACCTACGGCGGCAAGAGACCCAGTACTTC
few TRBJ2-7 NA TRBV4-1 CASSQEGAARSYEQYF TGCGCCAGCAGCCAAGAAGGGGCAGCGAGGTCCTACGAGCAGTACTTC
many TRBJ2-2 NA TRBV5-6 CASSRGGGELFF TGTGCCAGCAGCAGGGGAGGAGGGGAGCTGTTTTTT
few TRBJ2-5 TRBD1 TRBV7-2 CASSQATGGAKTQYF TGTGCCAGCAGCCAAGCGACAGGGGGCGCGAAGACCCAGTACTTC
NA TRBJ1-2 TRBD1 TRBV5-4 CASSPLGRQGVFYGYTF TGTGCCAGCAGCCCCCTAGGCCGACAGGGGGTCTTCTATGGCTACACCTTC
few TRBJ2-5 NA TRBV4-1 CASSRADVSQETQYF TGCGCCAGCAGCCGCGCGGACGTCTCCCAAGAGACCCAGTACTTC
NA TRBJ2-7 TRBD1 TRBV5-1 CASVRDRGHYEQYF TGCGCCAGTGTACGGGACAGGGGGCACTACGAGCAGTACTTC
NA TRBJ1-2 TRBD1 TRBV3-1 CASSQDVRTGTNYGYTF TGTGCCAGCAGCCAAGATGTACGGACAGGGACTAACTATGGCTACACCTTC
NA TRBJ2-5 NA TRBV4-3 CASSQDQRAETQYF TGCGCCAGCAGCCAAGATCAGAGAGCGGAGACCCAGTACTTC
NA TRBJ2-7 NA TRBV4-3 CASSQDPRSEQYF TGCGCCAGCAGCCAAGATCCCCGAAGCGAGCAGTACTTC
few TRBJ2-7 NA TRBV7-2 CASSLELVLHEQYF TGTGCCAGCAGCTTAGAACTAGTTTTACACGAGCAGTACTTC
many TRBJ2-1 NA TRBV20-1 CSAFIQPSYNEQFF TGCAGTGCTTTCATACAACCCTCCTACAATGAGCAGTTCTTC
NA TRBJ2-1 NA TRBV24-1 CATSDFSGRYNEQFF TGTGCCACCAGTGATTTCAGCGGGCGCTACAATGAGCAGTTCTTC